The source of this T cell receptor (beta chain) is a study of identifying expanded T cells in peripheral blood. A note on this clone: The antigen remains undetermined.

Overall study results and limits: Technical replicates showed about 1.2 changed clones; approximately two weeks roughly 18; four weeks 19.

This CDR3 is built from 14 residues. Germline loops: CDR1 LGHNA, CDR2 YSLEER. Trimming removed 6 bases from V and 7 bases from J, with 16 bases in between. Repertoires were generated with immunoSEQ multiplex PCR, while TCRdb's copy carries only in-frame clones and drops some. The sample has about 80,000 clones; 70% to 90% are singletons. During the collection period, no donor immune events like infections were recorded. Sequenced sample: blood. The chain combines TRBV4-3 with TRBJ2-1; possibly TRBD1 or TRBD2 for D (5 bases each). The receptor's source is a person between 18 and 70 years old in good health. The CDR3 protein is CASSSGQGTNEQFF. The CDR3 DNA reads TGCGCCAGCAGTTCGGGGCAGGGAACGAATGAGCAGTTCTTC.